Listed here is a single T cell receptor (beta chain). The sample holds a few counts of this clonotype. Its antigen remains unidentified. No much larger clone exists at a distance of one base, and base qualities are not known. Ficoll-Paque density gradient centrifugation was the method used to isolate PBMCs. The data stem from a study of T-cell memory formation after mild COVID-19 (dated by TCRdb to the early 2020s). Study-wide context: TCR sequence clusters from the two donors were found to be largely donor specific. T-cell clones expanding and contracting after mild COVID-19 in two donors were tracked by longitudinal TCRalpha and TCRbeta repertoire sequencing. Two young, previously healthy adult volunteers made up the cohort, one male and one female.

Here is what the overall study found, with its caveats: SARS-CoV-2 specificity was not confirmed for the second-wave clones peaking on day 37. Clones that contracted from day 15 to 85 showed balanced CD4/CD8 phenotypes, whereas a second wave of clones that expanded from day 15 to 37 leaned towards CD4+. Some responding clones were found in pre-infection memory, which suggests that pre-existing cross-reactive memory T cells took part in the SARS-CoV-2 response. The study covered only two mild cases, and larger cohorts including severe cases with pre-infection samples were considered necessary. Contracting CD4+ clones were located mainly in the CM and EM memory subsets, whereas CD8+ clones were found to be enriched in EMRA.

For sequencing, an Illumina NovaSeq 6000 was employed. cDNA libraries for TCRalpha and TCRbeta were prepared by 5'RACE using constant-segment primers, with sample barcodes and unique molecular identifiers added. RNA was extracted from every sample with Trizol reagent. Libraries were amplified in two PCR steps, with a second sample barcode and Illumina TruSeq adapters added in the second step. Sequencing of libraries was performed on an Illumina NovaSeq with 2 x 150 bp paired-end reads. In the paper's pipeline: Demultiplexing of reads and collapsing into UMI-guided consensus sequences were performed with migec v1.2.7. With mixcr v2.1.11, UMI consensuses were aligned to TRA and TRB V and J templates and assembled into clonotypes. Clonotypes were classified as expanded or contracted when called significant by both edgeR and NoisET, with noise models trained on biological replicates. For edgeR calls, a false discovery rate-adjusted p below 0.01 and a log2 fold-change threshold of 1 were applied. As an exploratory analysis of dynamics, max-normalized trajectories of the 1000 most abundant clonotypes were examined by PCA with hierarchical clustering. The CD4 or CD8 phenotype of responding clones was assigned using the separately sequenced CD4+ and CD8+ repertoires. TCRdb reworked the public reads: Q25 trimming with fastp, MiXCR clone assembly, productive beta chains retained. When rows share a CDR3 protein, they turn into one entry using the most common DNA and genes. These V and J calls rely on TCRdb rather than the paper's analysis. The sample records about 190,000 distinct CDR3 sequences, approximately 20% of which are singletons. Of the sample, approximately 2.4% is held by the ten largest clones.

There are 12 amino acids in the CDR3, from cysteine to phenylalanine inclusive. Solely the CDR3 DNA is kept, with 36 bases framed from the first base. Trimming at the junction amounts to 3 bases on V and 7 bases on J, and the germline ends lie 10 bases apart. According to the germline V gene, CDR1 reads ENHRY and CDR2 reads SYGVKD. This TCR was sampled from an adult woman who had mild COVID-19 (a few samples of this study predate the infection). The sample titles of this study are shuffled in the database, so cell type and time point are left out; the donor was told from shared clones. The sample comprised PBMCs or a T cell subset sorted from them (not recorded which). This chain joins TRBV10-3 to TRBJ2-7; the D gene remains uncertain. The CDR3 sequence is CAISDRVGEQYF. The nucleotides read TGTGCCATCAGTGATCGGGTTGGGGAGCAGTACTTC.